This T cell receptor beta chain was observed in a study of CD8+ T cells in alopecia areata. In the study overall: Each day, treated patients took oral tofacitinib twice, at 5 to 10 mg per dose. Findings of the study overall: Because of a solitary nonresponder, the connection of baseline CD8+ expansion to response stays uncertain. Sharing of TCRs across patients appeared less clear than in mice, possibly for HLA-related reasons. Within the top 100, expanded CD8+ clones significantly decreased with tofacitinib, as did scalp clonality.

Turning to this clone: Antigen specificity is unknown.

Following RNA extraction, reverse transcription yielded cDNA that acted as the sequencing template. Clones were read by immunoSEQ multiplex PCR, and TCRdb kept only the in-frame ones, dropping some. The sample includes roughly 100,000 clones, under 90% of them seen just once. Treatment here: oral pan-JAK inhibitor, 5-10 mg twice daily. The source was CD8+ T cells sorted from blood, collected around week 30, from a patient treated with tofacitinib. This sequence originates from a human donor with alopecia areata.

The CDR3 coding sequence is TGCGCCAGCAGCCCGACTAGCGGGGAGTTCAATGAGCAGTTCTTC. Its protein is CASSPTSGEFNEQFF. The chain couples TRBV5-1 to TRBJ2-1, with 11 bases that match TRBD2. Looked up from germline, CDR1 is SGHRS and CDR2 is YFSETQ. There are 15 residues in the CDR3. V dropped 4 bases and J dropped 6; count of bases not matched to a gene: 6.